One and the same sample provided the 30 T cell receptor beta chains below, sequenced in a study of T cells in Graves' hyperthyroidism and ophthalmopathy (dated by TCRdb to between 2018 and 2021). Library creation used multiplex PCR. TCRdb lists the instrument as Illumina HiSeq 2000. Amplification of TCR beta CDR3 regions was carried out from RNA transcripts. The first round of RT-PCR for the TCR CDR3 was performed with the HTBI primer set and the Qiagen OneStep RT-PCR kit. The public reads were quality trimmed at Q25 with fastp and then assembled into clones with MiXCR by TCRdb, keeping productive beta chains. Each record represents a unique CDR3 protein, reported with the most common genes and DNA among its rows. This sample has some 490,000 distinct CDR3 sequences in its table, and approximately 23% of those were observed once. About 49% of the sample rests with the top ten. The specimen sequenced was blood. The receptors here all came from a woman in her sixties or seventies with Graves' ophthalmopathy.

This clonotype was recorded many times. The chain has TRBV12-3 or TRBV12-4 and TRBJ1-1; no definite D call. The CDR3 runs 13 residues. Trimming cost V 7 bases and J 1 base, with 10 bases left between them. DNA of the CDR3: TGTGCCAGCACCCTACACCCGAACACTGAAGCTTTCTTT. Its protein is CASTLHPNTEAFF.

This clonotype was observed at least ten times. The V gene is TRBV12-3 or TRBV12-4, the J gene TRBJ2-1, with 7 positions matching TRBD2. J gave up 7 bases and V 7 bases, and 7 bases lay outside the gene matches. The CDR3 sequence is 13 residues long. CDR3 region: CASTSGRANEQFF. In DNA, the CDR3 is TGTGCCAGCACCTCAGGGAGGGCTAATGAGCAGTTCTTC.

This chain connects TRBV28 to TRBJ2-3, with a possible D match to TRBD1 (5 bases). The CDR3 runs 14 residues. Germline V lookup: CDR1 MDHEN, CDR2 SYDVKM. Trimming removed 2 bases at V and 12 bases at J, with 18 bases between. The CDR3 DNA reads TGTGCCAGCAGTTTAAAAGGGGTTTCCACCCTACAGTATTTT. The encoded protein is CASSLKGVSTLQYF. The full variable domain, completed using reference TRBV28 and TRBJ2-3, is DVKVTQSSRYLVKRTGEKVFLECVQDMDHENMFWYRQDPGLGLRLIYFSYDVKMKEKGDIPEGYSVSREKKERFSLILESASTNQTSMYLCASSLKGVSTLQYFGPGTRLTVL.

This clonotype was observed a few times. The chain carries TRBV14 and TRBJ2-1; D gene unclear. Germline V lookup: CDR1 SGHDN, CDR2 FVKESK. Trimming pared 0 bases from V and 4 bases from J, leaving 10 bases between. This CDR3 is built from 15 residues. As DNA, the CDR3 is TGTGCCAGCAGCCAAGATAGGGCAGCTTACAATGAGCAGTTCTTC. Translated: CASSQDRAAYNEQFF.

The table lists this clonotype with a few counts. The rearrangement joins TRBV30 to TRBJ1-1; D call uncertain. Germline CDR1 is GTSNPN and CDR2 is SVGIG (reference sequence). Trimming shortened V by 2 bases and J by 2 bases, and 15 bases separated the two germline ends. CDR3 length equals 15 residues. This chain's CDR3 is CAWSLIGLINTEAFF. The DNA for the CDR3 is TGTGCCTGGAGTCTTATAGGTTTAATAAACACTGAAGCTTTCTTT.

This chain uses TRBV19 with TRBJ2-4; D unclear. Looked up from germline, CDR1 is LNHDA and CDR2 is SQIVND (reference sequence). This CDR3 is 15 amino acids long. V was clipped by 6 bases and J by 0 bases, with 12 bases between them. The CDR3 sequence is CASSVVKPAKNIQYF. The CDR3 bases are TGTGCCAGTAGCGTAGTGAAACCAGCCAAAAACATTCAGTACTTC. The full variable domain, completed using reference TRBV19 and TRBJ2-4, is DGGITQSPKYLFRKEGQNVTLSCEQNLNHDAMYWYRQDPGQGLRLIYYSQIVNDFQKGDIAEGYSVSREKKESFPLTVTSAQKNPTAFYLCASSVVKPAKNIQYFGAGTRLSVL.

This clonotype came up a few times. In nucleotides, the CDR3 is TGTGCCAGTACCGAGGGTCGAATCCTTGATGGCTACACCTTC. Encoded protein: CASTEGRILDGYTF. The chain is built from TRBV6-2 or TRBV6-3 and TRBJ1-2; D unresolved. Deletions cut 9 bases from V and 6 bases from J, with 20 bases between. The germline CDR1 and CDR2 sequences are MNHEY and SVGEGT. The CDR3 covers 14 residues.

The J gene is TRBJ2-7, the V gene TRBV27; no reliable D call. Germline V lookup: CDR1 MNHEY, CDR2 SMNVEV (reference sequence). The CDR3 spans 13 residues. V lost 3 bases and J 2 bases, leaving 8 bases between the germline ends. The CDR3: CASSFSSPYEQYF. CDR3 nucleotide sequence: TGTGCCAGCAGTTTTAGTTCGCCCTACGAGCAGTACTTC.

The chain couples TRBV5-1 to TRBJ1-5; maybe TRBD1 (6 bases). Trimming removed 4 bases from V and 3 bases from J, with 29 bases in between. Germline V gives CDR1 SGHRS, CDR2 YFSETQ. CDR3 length: 20 residues. CDR3 loop: CASSPGAGNGGLDINQPQHF. CDR3 bases: TGCGCCAGCAGCCCCGGGGCAGGGAACGGGGGCCTAGACATCAATCAGCCCCAGCATTTT.

This clonotype has a count of ten or more. V usage is TRBV30 and J usage is TRBJ2-7, with TRBD2 identical over 7 bases. The germline V gene encodes CDR1 GTSNPN and CDR2 SVGIG (reference sequence). The CDR3 sequence is 13 residues long. V trimming: 2 bases; J trimming: 3 bases; junction bases outside the gene matches: 4. The CDR3 is CAWSTGLNYEQYF. CDR3 sequence (DNA): TGTGCCTGGAGTACGGGACTAAACTACGAGCAGTACTTC.

In this sample, this clonotype turned up many times. The DNA of the CDR3 is TGTGCCAGCAGTGAACCGGCCGGCGCCTACAATGAGCAGTTCTTC. It translates to CASSEPAGAYNEQFF. V usage is TRBV2 and J usage is TRBJ2-1; D unclear. CDR3 length equals 15 residues. Germline V lookup: CDR1 SNHLY, CDR2 FYNNEI. V shed 2 bases and J shed 2 bases, with 10 bases lying between them.

The chain has TRBV9 and TRBJ2-1; 11 nucleotides align to TRBD2. V was clipped by 2 bases and J by 6 bases; unmatched bases: 1. Germline CDR1 and CDR2: SGDLS and YYNGEE. CDR3 length: 14 residues. Here the CDR3 reads CASSVSGRANEQFF. The DNA for the CDR3 is TGTGCCAGCAGCGTTAGCGGGAGGGCCAATGAGCAGTTCTTC.

This clonotype was detected many times. This chain joins TRBV28 and TRBJ1-2; tentative D call: TRBD1 (6 bases). The germline V and J ends were trimmed by 10 bases and 8 bases, with 14 bases remaining between them. The CDR3 is 11 amino acids. Germline CDR1 MDHEN, CDR2 SYDVKM. CDR3 coding DNA: TGTGCCACCCGAACAGGGTTAGGCTACACCTTC. Protein: CATRTGLGYTF.

Remarks on this clonotype: Compared with germline, one end of the junction differs, possibly owing to a read error. The genes are TRBV5-1 and TRBJ2-7; 10 positions agree with TRBD1. This CDR3 has 15 amino acids. Germline CDR1 is SGHRS and CDR2 is YFSETQ. The chain's CDR3 is CVSSLGTGVEYEQYF. In DNA form, the CDR3 reads TGCGTCAGCAGCCTCGGGACAGGGGTTGAATACGAGCAGTACTTC.

This clonotype occurred many times. The chain joins TRBV2 to TRBJ2-3; TRBD2 matches 8 bases. The CDR3 extends over 14 amino acids. Germline loops: CDR1 SNHLY, CDR2 FYNNEI. The J segment lost 2 bases and the V segment lost 3 bases, leaving 1 base of the junction unmatched. CDR3 residues: CASSETSATDTQYF. In DNA, the CDR3 is TGTGCCAGCAGTGAGACTAGCGCCACAGATACGCAGTATTTT.

In nucleotides, the CDR3 is TGTGCCAGCAGTTTCCCAAAGCGGGGTAGTTTATACGAGCAGTACTTC. Translated, it gives CASSFPKRGSLYEQYF. The J gene is TRBJ2-7, the V gene TRBV28, with 7 bases identical to TRBD2. With 3 bases clipped from V and 4 bases from J, the junction kept 12 bases outside the gene matches. This CDR3 contains 16 residues. The V gene's germline CDR1 is MDHEN and CDR2 SYDVKM.

This clonotype was picked up many times. V gene TRBV6-2 or TRBV6-3 combines with J gene TRBJ1-1, with D possibly TRBD1 on 6 matching bases. Trimming took 6 bases from V and 3 from J, leaving 11 bases between them. The CDR3 runs to 13 residues. Germline lookup yields CDR1 MNHEY and CDR2 SVGEGT. The CDR3 DNA is TGTGCCAGCAGCAACGGGGGCTACACTGAAGCTTTCTTT. This encodes CASSNGGYTEAFF.

The rearrangement uses TRBV6-2 or TRBV6-3 and TRBJ1-1; D might be TRBD1 (5 bases). Trimming took off 5 bases at V and 5 bases at J, with 18 bases between the two ends. Germline assignment: CDR1 MNHEY and CDR2 SVGEGT. The length of the CDR3 is 15 residues. CDR3 sequence reads: CASSPAGSGITEAFF. The CDR3 DNA follows: TGTGCCAGCAGTCCCGCAGGGTCGGGCATTACTGAAGCTTTCTTT.

Turning to this clonotype: A much more abundant neighbour one base away suggests this may be a read error. V gene TRBV28 combines with J gene TRBJ2-3, with D possibly TRBD2 on 6 matching bases. Germline loops: CDR1 MDHEN, CDR2 SYDVKM. The CDR3 has 17 amino acids. Trimming shortened V by 5 bases and J by 7 bases, and 25 bases separated the two germline ends. The CDR3 nucleotides read TGTGCCAGCAGTACCCTCGGAGGGAGCCGCGGGCATAATACGCAGTATTTT. Translated, it gives CASSTLGGSRGHNTQYF. Variable domain in full (rest from reference TRBV28 and TRBJ2-3): DVKVTQSSRYLVKRTGEKVFLECVQDMDHENMFWYRQDPGLGLRLIYFSYDVKMKEKGDIPEGYSVSREKKERFSLILESASTNQTSMYLCASSTLGGSRGHNTQYFGPGTRLTVL.

This clonotype showed up just a few times. The rearrangement joins TRBV6-1 to TRBJ2-2; 7 bases are a match to TRBD2. The CDR3 contains 17 residues. V trimming: 5 bases; J trimming: 5 bases; junction bases outside the gene matches: 14. CDR1 and CDR2 (germline): MNHNS, SASEGT. The CDR3 spells CASSPIEGLAVTGELFF. CDR3 DNA: TGTGCCAGCAGTCCGATAGAGGGGCTAGCGGTAACCGGGGAGCTGTTTTTT.

This clonotype was detected ten times or more. This CDR3 reads CASSLGWQDTEAFF. The CDR3 DNA follows: TGCGCCAGCAGCTTGGGGTGGCAAGACACTGAAGCTTTCTTT. This chain connects TRBV5-1 to TRBJ1-1; no firm D call. The germline V gene encodes CDR1 SGHRS and CDR2 YFSETQ. Trimming took off 0 bases at V and 3 bases at J, with 9 bases between the two ends. The CDR3 extends over 14 amino acids.

This clonotype was found a few times. This chain links TRBV12-3 or TRBV12-4 with TRBJ1-5, with D possibly being TRBD1 (5 bases). The CDR3 covers 13 residues. Between the trimmed V and J ends, which lost 6 bases and 9 bases, there was a span of 15 bases. The DNA of the CDR3 is TGTGCCAGCAGGTCCGGGACCCCCTCGCCCCAGCATTTT. As protein: CASRSGTPSPQHF.

This clonotype was observed a few times. V is TRBV11-2 and J is TRBJ2-7; D may be TRBD2 (6 bases). CDR3 length: 16 amino acids. The germline gives CDR1 SGHAT, CDR2 FQNNGV. V lost 6 bases and J lost 0, with 18 bases in between. CDR3 region: CASRHPGRGDSYEQYF. The CDR3 DNA reads as TGTGCCAGCAGACATCCTGGGCGGGGAGACTCCTACGAGCAGTACTTC.

This clonotype was observed many times. The V and J genes are TRBV7-8 and TRBJ2-3, with 12 bases lining up with TRBD2. CDR1 SGHVS and CDR2 FQNEAQ come from the germline V gene. J gave up 9 bases and V 5 bases, and 12 bases lay outside the gene matches. The CDR3 consists of 16 residues. This chain's CDR3 is CASSRGASGRADTQYF. The CDR3 nucleotides read TGTGCCAGCAGCCGTGGGGCTAGCGGGAGGGCCGACACGCAGTATTTT.

This clonotype was observed many times. The gene calls are TRBV6-2 or TRBV6-3 and TRBJ2-7; D is unresolved. CDR3 length: 14 amino acids. V was trimmed by 7 bases and J by 3 bases, leaving 16 bases between them. The germline V gene encodes CDR1 MNHEY and CDR2 SVGEGT. CDR3 amino acids: CASIPRSPVYEQYF. The CDR3 region has the DNA TGTGCCAGCATCCCAAGATCTCCTGTCTACGAGCAGTACTTC.

The V and J genes are TRBV3-1 and TRBJ1-1; D is possibly TRBD1 (5 bases). The CDR3 totals 15 residues. Per germline, CDR1 LGHDT and CDR2 YNNKEL (reference sequence). Trimming stripped 3 bases from V and 0 bases from J, with 11 bases between. The CDR3 here is CASSHGMGVNTEAFF. In DNA form, the CDR3 reads TGTGCCAGCAGCCACGGAATGGGGGTGAACACTGAAGCTTTCTTT.

This clonotype has a count of ten or more. V is TRBV6-1 and J is TRBJ1-2; no definite D call. This CDR3 is built from 16 residues. Germline V lookup: CDR1 MNHNS, CDR2 SASEGT. V lost 3 bases, J lost 4 bases, and 18 bases lay in between. As DNA, the CDR3 is TGTGCCAGCAGTGAGAGGACCGGATCAACCCCCTATGGCTACACCTTC. It is translated as CASSERTGSTPYGYTF.

The sample holds a few counts of this clonotype. The chain combines TRBV12-3 or TRBV12-4 with TRBJ2-5, with D unclear. The CDR3 spans 15 residues. The V end lost 3 bases, the J end lost 4 bases, and 15 bases lay between the germline ends. CDR3 nucleotide sequence: TGTGCCAGCAGTTTGTTCGGCGGACGCCCAGAGACCCAGTACTTC. Translation gives CASSLFGGRPETQYF.

This clonotype has a count of ten or more. The chain combines TRBV2 with TRBJ2-3; D perhaps matches TRBD2 (6 bases). This CDR3 is built from 16 residues. Trimming pared 4 bases from V and 5 bases from J, leaving 19 bases between. CDR1 and CDR2 from the germline V gene are SNHLY and FYNNEI. The CDR3 bases are TGTGCCAGCAGTGGGGAGGCTAGCGAGTTGGGAGATACGCAGTATTTT. The encoded protein is CASSGEASELGDTQYF.

A few counts support this clonotype. The rearrangement uses TRBV30 and TRBJ1-1; D is unresolved. V lost 8 bases to trimming and J lost 4 bases, with 11 bases between them. This CDR3 is built from 11 residues. Germline CDR1 and CDR2: GTSNPN and SVGIG (reference sequence). CDR3 coding DNA: TGTGCCGTCGAACCTGTCACTGAAGCTTTCTTT. Translated, it gives CAVEPVTEAFF.